Included here is one TCR beta chain sequence, with context. Its antigen is not identified. At one end, the junction sequence differs from germline, possibly due to a read error. This specimen comes from a study of breast tumors, draining lymph nodes, adjacent tissues. General study results and limits: Tumor and nontumor repertoires were significantly more similar in luminal-like than in basal-like breast cancer. Data only fit, rather than demonstrated, lymph node origin of most tumor T cells. Findings are consistent with lymph node origin and intratumoral expansion of most tumor T cells. Tumor TCR diversity was below lymph nodes but above nontumor tissue.

TCRdb passed the multiplex PCR reads through MiXCR, listing each CDR3 protein once. The sample records approximately 210,000 distinct CDR3 sequences, less than 40% being singletons. Axillary draining lymph nodes of breast cancer patients supplied the node samples. Germline values: CDR1 LNHDA, CDR2 SQIVND (reference sequence). This CDR3 is 15 amino acids long. This chain joins TRBV19 and TRBJ2-6; D possibly corresponds to TRBD1 (5 bases). Sequencing was performed on axillary lymph node tissue. The sequence came from a female donor with breast cancer. Some clones in this sample may be carry-over from other donors' samples. The CDR3 DNA reads as TGTGCCAGTAGTATCTACAAGTCTGGGGCCATCGTCCTGACTTTC. Translating gives CASSIYKSGAIVLTF.